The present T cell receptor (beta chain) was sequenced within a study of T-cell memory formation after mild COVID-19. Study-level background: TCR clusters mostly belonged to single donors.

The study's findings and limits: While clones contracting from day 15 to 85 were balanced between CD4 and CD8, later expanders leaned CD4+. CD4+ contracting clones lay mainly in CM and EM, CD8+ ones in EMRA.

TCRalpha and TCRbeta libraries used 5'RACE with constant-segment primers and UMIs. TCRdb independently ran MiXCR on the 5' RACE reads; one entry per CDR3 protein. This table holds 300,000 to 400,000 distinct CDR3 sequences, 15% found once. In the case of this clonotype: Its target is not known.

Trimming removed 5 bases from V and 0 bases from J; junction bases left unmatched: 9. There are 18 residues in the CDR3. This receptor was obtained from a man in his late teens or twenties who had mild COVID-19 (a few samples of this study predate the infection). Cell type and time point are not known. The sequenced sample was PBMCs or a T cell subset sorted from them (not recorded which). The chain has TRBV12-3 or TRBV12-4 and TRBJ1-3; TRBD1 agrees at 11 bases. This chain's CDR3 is CASSLRGQGVLSGNTIYF. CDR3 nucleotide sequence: TGTGCCAGCAGTCTTAGGGGACAGGGGGTTCTCTCTGGAAACACCATATATTTT.